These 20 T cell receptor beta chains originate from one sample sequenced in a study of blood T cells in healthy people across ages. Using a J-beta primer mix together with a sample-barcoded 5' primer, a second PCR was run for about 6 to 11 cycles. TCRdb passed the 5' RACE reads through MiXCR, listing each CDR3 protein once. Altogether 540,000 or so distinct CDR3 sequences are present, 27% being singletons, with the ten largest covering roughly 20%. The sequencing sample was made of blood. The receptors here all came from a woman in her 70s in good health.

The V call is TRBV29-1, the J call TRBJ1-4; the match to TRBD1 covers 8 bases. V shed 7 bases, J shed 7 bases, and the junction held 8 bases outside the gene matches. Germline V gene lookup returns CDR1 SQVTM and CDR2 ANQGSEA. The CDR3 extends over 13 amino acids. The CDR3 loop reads CSAVSQGGEKLFF. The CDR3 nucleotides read TGCAGCGCCGTATCACAGGGGGGTGAAAAACTGTTTTTT.

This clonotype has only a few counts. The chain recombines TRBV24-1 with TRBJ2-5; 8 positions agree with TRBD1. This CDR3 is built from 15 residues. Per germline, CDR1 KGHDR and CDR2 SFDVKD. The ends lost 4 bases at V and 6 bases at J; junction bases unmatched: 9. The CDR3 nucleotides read TGTGCCACCAGTGACGACATGAGACAGGGGCAGACCCAGTACTTC. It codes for CATSDDMRQGQTQYF.

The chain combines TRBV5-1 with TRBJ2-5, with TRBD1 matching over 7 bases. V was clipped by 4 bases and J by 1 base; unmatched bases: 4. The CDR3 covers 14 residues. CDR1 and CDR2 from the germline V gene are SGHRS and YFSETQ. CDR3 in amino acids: CASSPQGLQETQYF. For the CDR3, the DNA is TGCGCCAGCAGCCCACAGGGGCTCCAAGAGACCCAGTACTTC.

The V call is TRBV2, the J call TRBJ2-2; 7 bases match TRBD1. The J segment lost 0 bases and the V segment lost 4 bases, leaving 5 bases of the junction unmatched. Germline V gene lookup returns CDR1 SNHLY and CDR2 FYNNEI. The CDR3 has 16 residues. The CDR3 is CASSGRTGANTGELFF. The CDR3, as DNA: TGTGCCAGCAGTGGCCGGACAGGCGCGAACACCGGGGAGCTGTTTTTT. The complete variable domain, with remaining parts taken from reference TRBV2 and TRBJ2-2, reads EPEVTQTPSHQVTQMGQEVILRCVPISNHLYFYWYRQILGQKVEFLVSFYNNEISEKSEIFDDQFSVERPDGSNFTLKIRSTKLEDSAMYFCASSGRTGANTGELFFGEGSRLTVL.

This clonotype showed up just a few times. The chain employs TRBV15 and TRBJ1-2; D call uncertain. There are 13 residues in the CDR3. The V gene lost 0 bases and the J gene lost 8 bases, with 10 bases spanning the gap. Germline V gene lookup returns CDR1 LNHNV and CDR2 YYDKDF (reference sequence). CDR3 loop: CATSRDGSEGYTF. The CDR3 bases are TGTGCCACCAGCAGAGATGGGTCCGAGGGCTACACCTTC.

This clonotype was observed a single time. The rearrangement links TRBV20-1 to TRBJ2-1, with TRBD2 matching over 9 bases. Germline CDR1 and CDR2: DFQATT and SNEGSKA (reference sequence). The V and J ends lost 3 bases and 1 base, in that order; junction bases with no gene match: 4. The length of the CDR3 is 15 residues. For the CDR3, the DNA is TGCAGTGCTAGGTTGCGGGGGGGGTCCTACAATGAGCAGTTCTTC. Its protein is CSARLRGGSYNEQFF.

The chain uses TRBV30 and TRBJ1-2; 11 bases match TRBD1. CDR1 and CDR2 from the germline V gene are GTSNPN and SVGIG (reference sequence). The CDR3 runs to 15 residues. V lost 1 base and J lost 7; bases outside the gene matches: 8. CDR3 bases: TGTGCCTGGAGTGCCACTCTAGGACAGGGGGCTGGCTACACCTTC. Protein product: CAWSATLGQGAGYTF. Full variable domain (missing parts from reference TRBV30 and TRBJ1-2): SQTIHQWPATLVQPVGSPLSLECTVEGTSNPNLYWYRQAAGRGLQLLFYSVGIGQISSEVPQNLSASRPQDRQFILSSKKLLLSDSGFYLCAWSATLGQGAGYTFGSGTRLTVV.

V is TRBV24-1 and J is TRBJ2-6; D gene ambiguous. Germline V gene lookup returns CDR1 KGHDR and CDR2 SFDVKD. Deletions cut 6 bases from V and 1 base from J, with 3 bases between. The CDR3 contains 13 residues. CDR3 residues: CATSLSGANVLTF. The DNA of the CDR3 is TGTGCCACCAGTTTATCTGGGGCCAACGTCCTGACTTTC.

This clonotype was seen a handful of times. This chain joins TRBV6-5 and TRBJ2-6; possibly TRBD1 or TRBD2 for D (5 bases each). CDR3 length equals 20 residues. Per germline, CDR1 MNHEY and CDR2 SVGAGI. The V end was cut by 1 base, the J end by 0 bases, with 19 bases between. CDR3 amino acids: CASSYYLPGHRGSGANVLTF. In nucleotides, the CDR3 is TGTGCCAGCAGTTACTATCTTCCCGGACACCGGGGCTCTGGGGCCAACGTCCTGACTTTC.

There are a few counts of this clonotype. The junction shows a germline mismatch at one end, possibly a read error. The CDR3 bases are TGTGCCAGCAGCCAGGGACAGGCCTACGAGCAGTGCTTC. Translation gives CASSQGQAYEQCF. J is TRBJ2-7 and V is TRBV7-2, with 8 bases fitting TRBD1. In germline, CDR1 is SGHTA, CDR2 FQGNSA. This CDR3 has 13 amino acids.

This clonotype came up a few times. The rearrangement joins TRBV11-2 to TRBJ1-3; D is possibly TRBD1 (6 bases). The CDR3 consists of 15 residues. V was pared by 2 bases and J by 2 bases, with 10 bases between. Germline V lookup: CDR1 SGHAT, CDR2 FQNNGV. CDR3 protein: CASSLSQGTGNTIYF. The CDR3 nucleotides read TGTGCCAGCAGCTTAAGTCAGGGGACTGGAAACACCATATATTTT.

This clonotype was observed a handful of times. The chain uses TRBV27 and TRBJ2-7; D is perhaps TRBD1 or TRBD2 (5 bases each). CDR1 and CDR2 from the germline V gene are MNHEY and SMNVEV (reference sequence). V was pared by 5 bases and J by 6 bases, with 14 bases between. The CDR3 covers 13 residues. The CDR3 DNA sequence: TGTGCCAGCAGTCCAACCGGGGCTGGCGAGCAGTACTTC. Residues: CASSPTGAGEQYF.

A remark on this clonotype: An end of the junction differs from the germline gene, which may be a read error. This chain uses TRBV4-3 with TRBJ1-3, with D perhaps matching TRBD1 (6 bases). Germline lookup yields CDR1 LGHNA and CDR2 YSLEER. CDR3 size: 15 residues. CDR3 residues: CASSQEWGARNTVYF. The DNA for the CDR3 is TGCGCCAGCAGCCAAGAGTGGGGGGCCAGAAACACCGTATATTTT.

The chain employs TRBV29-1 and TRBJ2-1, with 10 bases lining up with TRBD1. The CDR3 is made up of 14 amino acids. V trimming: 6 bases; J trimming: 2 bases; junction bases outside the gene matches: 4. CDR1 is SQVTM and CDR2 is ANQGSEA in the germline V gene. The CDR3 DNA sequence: TGCAGCGTGCGGGACAGGGGTACCTACAATGAGCAGTTCTTC. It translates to CSVRDRGTYNEQFF.

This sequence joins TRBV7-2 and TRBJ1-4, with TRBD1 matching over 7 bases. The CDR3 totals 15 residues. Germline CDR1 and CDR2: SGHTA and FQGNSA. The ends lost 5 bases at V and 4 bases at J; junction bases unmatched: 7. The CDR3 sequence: CASSPAGTDNEKLFF. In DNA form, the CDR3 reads TGTGCCAGCAGCCCAGCCGGGACAGATAATGAAAAACTGTTTTTT.

CDR3 in amino acids: CASSLRGLRTGELFF. DNA for the CDR3: TGCGCCAGCAGCCTCAGGGGGCTTCGGACCGGGGAGCTGTTTTTT. This chain joins TRBV5-1 and TRBJ2-2; TRBD1 agrees at 8 bases. The CDR3 is made up of 15 amino acids. Trimming at V came to 4 bases and at J to 5 bases, leaving 7 bases not matched to a gene. The germline CDR1 and CDR2 sequences are SGHRS and YFSETQ.

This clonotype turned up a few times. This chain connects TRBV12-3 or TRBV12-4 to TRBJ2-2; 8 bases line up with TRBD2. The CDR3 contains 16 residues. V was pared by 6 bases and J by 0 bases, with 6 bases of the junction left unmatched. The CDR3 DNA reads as TGTGCCAGCAGGCCCCGGGGGGGGACGAACACCGGGGAGCTGTTTTTT. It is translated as CASRPRGGTNTGELFF.

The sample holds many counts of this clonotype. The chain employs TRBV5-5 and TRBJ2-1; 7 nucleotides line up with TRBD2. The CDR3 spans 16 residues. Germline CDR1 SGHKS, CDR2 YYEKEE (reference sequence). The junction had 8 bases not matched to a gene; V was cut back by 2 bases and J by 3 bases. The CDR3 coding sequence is TGTGCCAGCAGCTTATGGGCGGGGGATCACTACAATGAGCAGTTCTTC. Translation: CASSLWAGDHYNEQFF. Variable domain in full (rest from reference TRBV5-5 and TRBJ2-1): DAGVTQSPTHLIKTRGQQVTLRCSPISGHKSVSWYQQVLGQGPQFIFQYYEKEERGRGNFPDRFSARQFPNYSSELNVNALLLGDSALYLCASSLWAGDHYNEQFFGPGTRLTVL.

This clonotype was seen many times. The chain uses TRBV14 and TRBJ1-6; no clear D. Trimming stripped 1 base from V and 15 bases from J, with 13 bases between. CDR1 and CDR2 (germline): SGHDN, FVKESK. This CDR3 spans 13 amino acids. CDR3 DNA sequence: TGTGCCAGCAGCCAAGTAGTACCCCCTCACCTCCACTTT. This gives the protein CASSQVVPPHLHF.

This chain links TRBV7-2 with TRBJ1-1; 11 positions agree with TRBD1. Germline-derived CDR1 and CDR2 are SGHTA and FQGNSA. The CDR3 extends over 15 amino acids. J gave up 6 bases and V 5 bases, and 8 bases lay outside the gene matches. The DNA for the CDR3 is TGTGCCAGCAGCATCGATGGGACAGGGGGGGCTGAAGCTTTCTTT. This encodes CASSIDGTGGAEAFF.